This TCR beta chain appears in the sequencing data of a study of CD8 T cells in Susac syndrome. About the research overall: At blood draw, Susac syndrome patients were therapy-naive, on corticosteroids, or on intravenous immunoglobulin alone. Notes on the study in general: Maximal CD8+ clonal expansion in Susac was observed within TEMRA cells and among active patients.

It was with random hexamers that roughly 0.45 to 1 ug RNA was reverse transcribed. The TCR beta CDR3 was amplified by immunoSEQ multiplex PCR across 54 Vbeta, 13 Jbeta. TCRdb re-called the immunoSEQ multiplex PCR reads with MiXCR, one entry per CDR3 protein. The top ten clones hold 0.45% to 0.5% of a sample with under 90,000 distinct CDR3 sequences, roughly 94% of them seen once. Blood CD8+ and CD4+ T cells underwent high-throughput TCR beta sequencing. Comments on this clonotype: Its cognate antigen is unknown.

The material sequenced was CD8+ T cells from PBMCs. This sequence originates from a human donor with Susac syndrome.

CDR3 DNA: TGTGCCAGCAGTCCACAAGGGGGCCACGAGCAGTACTTC. As protein: CASSPQGGHEQYF. This rearrangement joins TRBV28 to TRBJ2-7, with TRBD1 identical over 7 bases. From germline, CDR1 is MDHEN and CDR2 SYDVKM. This CDR3 comprises 13 residues. The V and J ends lost 5 bases and 5 bases, in that order; junction bases with no gene match: 6. The whole variable domain, filled in from reference TRBV28 and TRBJ2-7, reads DVKVTQSSRYLVKRTGEKVFLECVQDMDHENMFWYRQDPGLGLRLIYFSYDVKMKEKGDIPEGYSVSREKKERFSLILESASTNQTSMYLCASSPQGGHEQYFGPGTRLTVT.